The next 25 T cell receptor beta chains were all read from a single sample in a study of T cells in localized non-small cell lung cancer. Produced via immunoSEQ multiplex PCR; TCRdb's table is partial and in-frame only. The sample carries about 79,000 clones, roughly four fifths recorded once. The source was peripheral blood, collected before any cancer treatment. These receptor sequences come from a female donor at least 60 years old with stage I lung adenocarcinoma.

V and J are TRBV5-1 and TRBJ1-1, with D tentatively TRBD1 (5 bases). V was trimmed by 3 bases and J by 3 bases, leaving 12 bases between them. The CDR3 covers 14 residues. Germline lookup yields CDR1 SGHRS and CDR2 YFSETQ. The DNA for the CDR3 is TGCGCCAGCAGCTGGTCAGGGAGGGACACTGAAGCTTTCTTT. Its translation is CASSWSGRDTEAFF.

CDR3 DNA sequence: TGTGCCAGCAGTGAAGAATCCCGGGGCACTGAAGCTTTCTTT. Translated: CASSEESRGTEAFF. This chain connects TRBV6-1 to TRBJ1-1; no reliable D call. The germline V gene has CDR1 MNHNS and CDR2 SASEGT. This CDR3 has 14 residues. The V end was cut by 1 base, the J end by 4 bases, with 10 bases between.

The gene calls are TRBV5-4 and TRBJ1-1; 9 bases agree with TRBD1. This CDR3 is 16 amino acids long. V trimming: 4 bases; J trimming: 3 bases; junction bases outside the gene matches: 10. Germline assignment: CDR1 SGHNT and CDR2 YYREEE (reference sequence). The CDR3 region has the DNA TGTGCCAGCAGCCTCGGACAGGGGACACTGTACACTGAAGCTTTCTTT. It is translated as CASSLGQGTLYTEAFF.

The chain combines TRBV18 with TRBJ1-2, with D unclear. The germline CDR1 and CDR2 sequences are KGHSH and LQKENI. The CDR3 length is 13 residues. V lost 4 bases to trimming and J lost 3 bases, with 9 bases between them. The CDR3 region has the DNA TGTGCCAGCTCACTTACCCTAGACTATGGCTACACCTTC. Translated, it gives CASSLTLDYGYTF.

V and J are TRBV6-5 and TRBJ1-5; D perhaps matches TRBD1 (5 bases). This CDR3 is built from 13 residues. Germline V lookup: CDR1 MNHEY, CDR2 SVGAGI. V was clipped by 6 bases and J by 4 bases, with 10 bases between them. The CDR3 DNA reads as TGTGCCAGCAGCCACGGGGCGAATCAGCCCCAGCATTTT. This codes for CASSHGANQPQHF.

The count of this clone is one. This chain uses TRBV5-1 with TRBJ2-1, with 7 bases fitting TRBD2. The CDR3 is 14 amino acids. Germline V lookup: CDR1 SGHRS, CDR2 YFSETQ. Germline trimming cut 0 bases from V and 4 bases from J; bases unmatched to any gene: 1. The CDR3 sequence is CASSLEREYNEQFF. CDR3 DNA: TGCGCCAGCAGCTTGGAGCGGGAATACAATGAGCAGTTCTTC.

The V call is TRBV7-3, the J call TRBJ1-1; 8 bases fit TRBD1. Trimming took 2 bases from V and 11 from J; bases not matched to a gene: 13. CDR3 size: 15 residues. In germline, CDR1 is SGHTA, CDR2 FQGTGA. The DNA for the CDR3 is TGTGCCAGCAGCTTAGGCCCCGGGTCAGGGGGCCGCGCTTTCTTT. It translates to CASSLGPGSGGRAFF.

The V call is TRBV2, the J call TRBJ2-5; D is unresolved. V lost 3 bases, J lost 5 bases, and 10 bases lay in between. The CDR3 runs to 13 residues. Germline V gene data show CDR1 as SNHLY and CDR2 as FYNNEI. CDR3 sequence: CASSDEVLETQYF. The CDR3 DNA reads as TGTGCCAGCAGTGACGAGGTCTTGGAGACCCAGTACTTC.

The chain uses TRBV7-8 and TRBJ2-1; no reliable D call. V lost 4 bases, J lost 8 bases, and 12 bases lay in between. In germline, CDR1 is SGHVS, CDR2 FQNEAQ. This CDR3 spans 13 amino acids. Written as DNA, the CDR3 is TGTGCCAGCAGCTCCCGGGCAGACGATGAGCAGTTCTTC. Residues: CASSSRADDEQFF.

The chain has TRBV2 and TRBJ1-6; D might be TRBD1 (5 bases). The germline gives CDR1 SNHLY, CDR2 FYNNEI. The CDR3 is 15 residues long. Trimming left V 6 bases short and J 8 bases short, with 17 bases between. The CDR3 DNA follows: TGTGCCAGCAGCCCAGCCGGGACGGACCATTCACCCCTCCACTTT. This codes for CASSPAGTDHSPLHF.

V is TRBV19 and J is TRBJ2-7, with 9 bases that match TRBD1. The germline V gene encodes CDR1 LNHDA and CDR2 SQIVND (reference sequence). V lost 4 bases to trimming and J lost 2 bases; unmatched junction nucleotides: 6. This CDR3 comprises 15 residues. CDR3 sequence (DNA): TGTGCCAGTAGTACCCCGGGGACAGGGCCCTACGAGCAGTACTTC. Translated: CASSTPGTGPYEQYF.

CDR3 sequence (DNA): TGTGCCAGCAGCCCGGGACTGATGGCAGGAAACACCATATATTTT. Translation gives CASSPGLMAGNTIYF. The chain recombines TRBV6-5 with TRBJ1-3; TRBD1 might be the D (5 bases). In germline, CDR1 is MNHEY, CDR2 SVGAGI. V lost 6 bases, J lost 4 bases, and 16 bases lay in between. CDR3 length: 15 amino acids.

V is TRBV9 and J is TRBJ2-7; 8 bases are shared with TRBD1. CDR1 SGDLS and CDR2 YYNGEE come from the germline V gene. The CDR3 spans 14 residues. After removal of 2 bases from V and 6 bases from J, the junction contained 7 bases not matched to a gene. DNA for the CDR3: TGTGCCAGCAGCGTCCGGGACAGGACCATCGAGCAGTACTTC. Amino acid sequence: CASSVRDRTIEQYF. Drawing the rest from reference TRBV9 and TRBJ2-7, the complete variable domain is DSGVTQTPKHLITATGQRVTLRCSPRSGDLSVYWYQQSLDQGLQFLIQYYNGEERAKGNILERFSAQQFPDLHSELNLSSLELGDSALYFCASSVRDRTIEQYFGPGTRLTVT.

This clone was seen only once. The chain combines TRBV7-9 with TRBJ2-2; 13 positions agree with TRBD2. The length of the CDR3 is 15 residues. Trimming took 6 bases from V and 6 from J; bases not matched to a gene: 4. Germline loops: CDR1 SEHNR, CDR2 FQNEAQ (reference sequence). The chain's CDR3 is CASSWTSGSSGELFF. CDR3 bases: TGTGCCAGCAGTTGGACTAGCGGGAGTTCCGGGGAGCTGTTTTTT.

The chain has TRBV7-9 and TRBJ2-3; 13 positions match TRBD2. CDR3 length: 17 residues. CDR1 SEHNR and CDR2 FQNEAQ come from the germline V gene (reference sequence). Germline trimming cut 5 bases from V and 6 bases from J; bases unmatched to any gene: 11. The CDR3 region is CASSGPGTSGAPDTQYF. CDR3 in DNA: TGTGCCAGCAGCGGCCCCGGGACTAGCGGGGCCCCGGATACGCAGTATTTT.

The V gene is TRBV28, the J gene TRBJ1-4, with unresolved D. The CDR3 has 14 amino acids. The V gene's germline CDR1 is MDHEN and CDR2 SYDVKM. The V gene lost 3 bases and the J gene lost 5 bases, with 10 bases spanning the gap. The CDR3 DNA reads TGTGCCAGCAGTTTGAGAATGGGAAATGAAAAACTGTTTTTT. It specifies CASSLRMGNEKLFF. Full variable domain (missing parts from reference TRBV28 and TRBJ1-4): DVKVTQSSRYLVKRTGEKVFLECVQDMDHENMFWYRQDPGLGLRLIYFSYDVKMKEKGDIPEGYSVSREKKERFSLILESASTNQTSMYLCASSLRMGNEKLFFGSGTQLSVL.

This clone has only a few counts. This chain uses TRBV7-9 with TRBJ2-6, with unresolved D. The CDR3 has 17 amino acids. Trimming shortened V by 7 bases and J by 0 bases, and 16 bases separated the two germline ends. In germline, CDR1 is SEHNR, CDR2 FQNEAQ (reference sequence). The CDR3 spells CASTSTPGRSGANVLTF. The CDR3 DNA reads as TGTGCCAGCACCTCAACCCCTGGTCGCTCTGGGGCCAACGTCCTGACTTTC. Full variable domain (missing parts from reference TRBV7-9 and TRBJ2-6): DTGVSQNPRHKITKRGQNVTFRCDPISEHNRLYWYRQTLGQGPEFLTYFQNEAQLEKSRLLSDRFSAERPKGSFSTLEIQRTEQGDSAMYLCASTSTPGRSGANVLTFGAGSRLTVL.

This chain uses TRBV11-3 with TRBJ2-1; unclear D gene. V lost 1 base and J lost 8, with 9 bases in between. The CDR3 contains 13 residues. Germline loops: CDR1 SGHNT, CDR2 YENEEA. CDR3 DNA sequence: TGTGCCAGCAGCTTAGCTAGAAGATATGAGCAGTTCTTC. It translates to CASSLARRYEQFF.

The chain carries TRBV9 and TRBJ1-4; perhaps TRBD1 as D (5 bases). The CDR3 is 14 amino acids. Trimming left V 4 bases short and J 7 bases short, with 14 bases between. Per the germline V gene, CDR1 is SGDLS and CDR2 is YYNGEE. In nucleotides, the CDR3 is TGTGCCAGCAGCCCGGGACCGCAGGGTGAAAAACTGTTTTTT. Encoded protein: CASSPGPQGEKLFF.

The chain uses TRBV5-1 and TRBJ2-2; D remains unclear. The CDR3 covers 16 residues. Trimming cost V 4 bases and J 0 bases, with 13 bases left between them. CDR1 is SGHRS, CDR2 YFSETQ, per germline. CDR3 region: CASSRDNPANTGELFF. Here the CDR3 DNA reads TGCGCCAGCAGCCGTGACAACCCGGCGAACACCGGGGAGCTGTTTTTT.

The chain is built from TRBV6-1 and TRBJ2-1; D might be TRBD2 (5 bases). The V end lost 4 bases, the J end lost 0 bases, and 10 bases lay between the germline ends. CDR1 and CDR2 (germline): MNHNS, SASEGT. The CDR3 length is 15 residues. This chain's CDR3 is CASSVSRGSYNEQFF. The CDR3 nucleotides are TGTGCCAGCAGTGTGTCTCGGGGCTCCTACAATGAGCAGTTCTTC.

This clone was picked up one time. The chain is built from TRBV5-1 and TRBJ2-1; no firm D call. Trimming removed 0 bases from V and 10 bases from J, with 14 bases in between. The CDR3 has 14 amino acids. Per the germline V gene, CDR1 is SGHRS and CDR2 is YFSETQ. CDR3 nucleotide sequence: TGCGCCAGCAGCTTGGTACCTGGGGAAGGGGAGCAGTTCTTC. As protein: CASSLVPGEGEQFF.

The V and J genes are TRBV27 and TRBJ2-5; no clear D gene. The CDR3 has 13 residues. Germline lookup yields CDR1 MNHEY and CDR2 SMNVEV (reference sequence). The V and J ends lost 5 bases and 3 bases respectively, with 10 bases between them. The CDR3 DNA sequence: TGTGCCAGCAGTCCGTATTTAAAAGAGACCCAGTACTTC. Translated: CASSPYLKETQYF.

This chain's CDR3 is CASSQEIDSLTLGDTIYF. The CDR3 bases are TGTGCCAGCAGCCAAGAAATAGACTCCCTAACTCTTGGGGACACCATATATTTT. The chain is built from TRBV4-2 and TRBJ1-3; unclear D gene. The germline V gene has CDR1 LGHNA and CDR2 YNFKEQ. With 0 bases removed from V and 8 bases from J, the gap between germline ends came to 23 bases. The CDR3 spans 18 residues.

The V gene is TRBV5-1, the J gene TRBJ2-1, with 12 bases aligning to TRBD2. The CDR3 has 14 residues. V trimming: 4 bases; J trimming: 10 bases; junction bases outside the gene matches: 6. Germline CDR1 is SGHRS and CDR2 is YFSETQ. CDR3 amino acids: CASSHTSGRTEQFF. Written as DNA, the CDR3 is TGCGCCAGCAGCCATACTAGCGGGAGGACAGAGCAGTTCTTC.